This T cell receptor beta chain stems from a study of PD-1 blockade in classical Hodgkin lymphoma. Notes on the study in general: While CD8+ TCR diversity did not rise significantly by C4D1, CD4+ TCR diversity did. Relapsed/refractory patients reportedly had lower baseline diversity than newly diagnosed patients.

The V gene lost 2 bases and the J gene lost 5 bases, with 7 bases spanning the gap. Germline CDR1 and CDR2: MNHNY and SVGAGI (reference sequence). This CDR3 contains 12 residues. Relapses following autologous stem cell transplantation were seen in all patients, with brentuximab vedotin exposure varying. This clone was detected only a few times. Antigen: not known. Sequencing was performed with immunoSEQ multiplex PCR; in TCRdb, only in-frame clones are kept and a portion is missing. The data hold more than 140,000 clones, with around 73% observed a single time. The TCR comes from a human donor with classical Hodgkin lymphoma. V usage is TRBV6-6 and J usage is TRBJ2-7, with D perhaps matching TRBD2 (6 bases). Sequencing was performed on peripheral blood mononuclear cells (PBMCs), taken before the second cycle of nivolumab. For the CDR3, the DNA is TGTGCCAGCAGTTACCCGGGGGACGAGCAGTACTTC. Translation gives CASSYPGDEQYF.